A single sample is the source of the 9 T cell receptor beta chains below, sequenced in a study of OX40 agonist ivuxolimab in advanced cancers. This table comes from immunoSEQ multiplex PCR, and its TCRdb copy is limited to in-frame clones, with some not included. The sample has under 80,000 clones, 85% to 90% seen once; the top ten hold about 4.1%. Here the sequenced sample was CD4+ or CD8+ T cells sorted from blood, taken in a trial of the OX40 agonist ivuxolimab. The source is an adult with an advanced solid tumor such as melanoma, head and neck, liver or kidney cancer.

The rearrangement uses TRBV11-3 and TRBJ1-3; no clear D gene. V shed 5 bases and J shed 1 base, with 6 bases lying between them. CDR1 is SGHNT and CDR2 is YENEEA in the germline V gene. The CDR3 has 13 residues. CDR3: CASSEGSGNTIYF. CDR3 nucleotide sequence: TGTGCCAGCAGCGAAGGATCTGGAAACACCATATATTTT.

The chain has TRBV28 and TRBJ1-2, with 7 bases fitting TRBD1. The CDR3 extends over 15 amino acids. The V and J ends lost 6 bases and 5 bases, in that order; junction bases with no gene match: 12. Germline V gives CDR1 MDHEN, CDR2 SYDVKM. The CDR3 here is CASSKITDRLYGYTF. The CDR3 nucleotides read TGTGCCAGCAGCAAGATAACGGACAGGCTGTATGGCTACACCTTC.

The chain links TRBV6-6 to TRBJ2-5; TRBD2 might be the D (5 bases). This CDR3 is built from 14 residues. Trimming cost V 2 bases and J 2 bases, with 9 bases left between them. CDR1 and CDR2 (germline): MNHNY, SVGAGI (reference sequence). The DNA of the CDR3 is TGTGCCAGCAGTTACCCCGGGGAGCAAGAGACCCAGTACTTC. It is translated as CASSYPGEQETQYF.

This chain connects TRBV7-7 to TRBJ1-1; 8 nucleotides agree with TRBD1. Germline CDR1 and CDR2: SSHAT and FNYEAQ (reference sequence). J lost 0 bases, V lost 2 bases, and 5 bases had no gene match. The CDR3 length is 16 residues. CDR3 nucleotides: TGTGCCAGCAGCTTACGTGGACAGGGAATGAACACTGAAGCTTTCTTT. Translating it yields CASSLRGQGMNTEAFF. Full variable domain (missing parts from reference TRBV7-7 and TRBJ1-1): GAGVSQSPRYKVTKRGQDVTLRCDPISSHATLYWYQQALGQGPEFLTYFNYEAQPDKSGLPSDRFSAERPEGSISTLTIQRTEQRDSAMYRCASSLRGQGMNTEAFFGQGTRLTVV.

The chain joins TRBV18 to TRBJ2-3; 7 positions match TRBD1. Trimming took 6 bases from V and 0 from J; bases not matched to a gene: 6. The CDR3 totals 15 residues. CDR1 is KGHSH and CDR2 is LQKENI in the germline V gene. The CDR3 sequence: CASSPPGQSTDTQYF. The CDR3 DNA sequence: TGTGCCAGCTCTCCGCCGGGACAGAGCACAGATACGCAGTATTTT.

Note on this clone: An end of the junction does not agree with germline; a read error may underlie this. V gene TRBV6-6 combines with J gene TRBJ1-3; TRBD1 is a possible D gene (5 bases). The CDR3 loop spans 16 amino acids. Germline assignment: CDR1 MNHNY and CDR2 SVGAGI (reference sequence). CDR3 residues: CASTYLGQGPGNTIYF. In DNA form, the CDR3 reads TGTGCCAGCACTTACTTGGGGCAGGGCCCTGGAAACACCATATATTTT.

V is TRBV7-8 and J is TRBJ2-1; weak D call: TRBD2 (5 bases). This CDR3 region has 20 residues. CDR1 is SGHVS and CDR2 is FQNEAQ in the germline V gene. V lost 0 bases and J lost 0, with 21 bases in between. This CDR3 is CASSLAASSSFESSYNEQFF. The CDR3 DNA sequence: TGTGCCAGCAGCTTAGCGGCTAGCTCCAGTTTCGAGAGCTCCTACAATGAGCAGTTCTTC.

The J gene is TRBJ1-4, the V gene TRBV21-1; the DNA was not compared with TRBD1, the D call given in the table. TRBV21-1 is a pseudogene. The CDR3 is made up of 14 amino acids. CDR3 residues: CASSNRGKSEKLFF. CDR3 bases: TGTGCCAGCAGCAACAGGGGGAAGAGTGAAAAACTGTTTTTT.

The CDR3 DNA is TGTGCCAGCAGCTCCAGGGAGAGTGGCACAGATACGCAGTATTTT. Translated, it gives CASSSRESGTDTQYF. This chain uses TRBV14 with TRBJ2-3, with D perhaps being TRBD1 or TRBD2 (5 bases each). Looked up from germline, CDR1 is SGHDN and CDR2 is FVKESK. Trimming cost V 5 bases and J 1 base, with 13 bases left between them. This CDR3 region has 15 residues.